Included here is one T cell receptor beta chain sequence, with context. The germline CDR1 and CDR2 sequences are LGHDT and YNNKEL (reference sequence). The CDR3 covers 13 residues. Trimming pared 2 bases from V and 0 bases from J, leaving 4 bases between. This record comes from a study of blood T cell repertoires in COVID-19. Overall study context: Acute and convalescent COVID-19 specimens originated in the United States, Italy and Spain.

Original processing notes: Quantification of nucleated cells was approximated via reference gene primer amplification. Profiled with immunoSEQ multiplex PCR; TCRdb holds only in-frame clones, not every one. The V and J calls and the clone size are those of that table, but D and trimming were determined from the DNA. Found here are 390,000 or so clones, approximately 87% of them singletons; the top ten hold less than 11%. The J gene is TRBJ1-1, the V gene TRBV3-1 (or the pseudogene TRBV3-2); the D is unclear. The TCR was taken from a woman aged 25 to 39 with COVID-19, enrolled during active disease. The sample consisted of peripheral blood. CDR3 nucleotide sequence: TGTGCCAGCAGCCAACTTCTGAACACTGAAGCTTTCTTT. Residues: CASSQLLNTEAFF.